The 19 T cell receptor beta chains reported below all come from one sample, sequenced in a study of T cells in localized non-small cell lung cancer (dated by TCRdb to about 2020). Library prep was done by the immunoSEQ multiplex PCR assay. Not all clones reach the TCRdb copy of this immuneACCESS table, which keeps in-frame sequences only. Checked studies attribute under half of the gap to unresolved V genes and leave the rest unexplained. A total of 41,000 or so clones appear in this sample, about nine tenths of them only once. The ten largest clones capture over 2.5% of the sample. This specimen consisted of peripheral blood, obtained before any cancer treatment. All receptors come from a female donor of 60 years or more with stage I squamous cell lung carcinoma.

The chain recombines TRBV7-9 with TRBJ1-1, with TRBD1 matching over 9 bases. V trimming: 5 bases; J trimming: 4 bases; junction bases outside the gene matches: 8. The CDR3 consists of 15 residues. Germline V lookup: CDR1 SEHNR, CDR2 FQNEAQ (reference sequence). CDR3 in amino acids: CASSAYRGQSTEAFF. DNA for the CDR3: TGTGCCAGCAGCGCCTACAGGGGGCAGAGCACTGAAGCTTTCTTT.

The V call is TRBV30, the J call TRBJ2-5, with D perhaps TRBD2 (7 bases). The germline V gene encodes CDR1 GTSNPN and CDR2 SVGIG (reference sequence). This CDR3 spans 15 amino acids. The ends were cut back, 4 bases at V and 0 bases at J, with 15 bases in the middle. The CDR3 reads CAWMGRAGDQETQYF. The CDR3 region has the DNA TGTGCCTGGATGGGGAGGGCAGGGGACCAAGAGACCCAGTACTTC. Supplemented by reference TRBV30 and TRBJ2-5, the full variable domain reads SQTIHQWPATLVQPVGSPLSLECTVEGTSNPNLYWYRQAAGRGLQLLFYSVGIGQISSEVPQNLSASRPQDRQFILSSKKLLLSDSGFYLCAWMGRAGDQETQYFGPGTRLLVL.

The chain is built from TRBV7-6 and TRBJ1-5, with D unclear. This CDR3 region has 13 residues. The V end was cut by 1 base, the J end by 3 bases, with 4 bases between. The germline gives CDR1 SGHVS, CDR2 FNYEAQ. The CDR3 loop reads CASSLGNNQPQHF. The DNA for the CDR3 is TGTGCCAGCAGCTTAGGAAACAATCAGCCCCAGCATTTT.

This clone was picked up one time. The chain combines TRBV27 with TRBJ2-2, with 9 bases identical to TRBD1. Germline V gene lookup returns CDR1 MNHEY and CDR2 SMNVEV (reference sequence). The CDR3 contains 15 residues. With 3 bases clipped from V and 5 bases from J, the junction kept 4 bases outside the gene matches. Here the CDR3 DNA reads TGTGCCAGCAGTTTCCGGGACAGGGAGACCGGGGAGCTGTTTTTT. This translates into CASSFRDRETGELFF.

V and J are TRBV21-1 and TRBJ1-1. TRBV21-1 is a pseudogene locus. The CDR3 sequence is 14 residues long. The CDR3 loop is CASSKHWGNTEAFF. The CDR3 DNA is TGTGCCAGCAGCAAACACTGGGGAAACACTGAAGCTTTCTTT.

The rearrangement joins TRBV6-1 to TRBJ1-5; no clear D gene. Deletions cut 6 bases from V and 6 bases from J, with 12 bases between. The CDR3 runs to 13 residues. Germline lookup yields CDR1 MNHNS and CDR2 SASEGT. The CDR3: CASRLSEVQPQHF. Here the CDR3 DNA reads TGTGCCAGCAGACTTTCGGAGGTTCAGCCCCAGCATTTT.

V and J are TRBV30 and TRBJ1-2; 7 bases align to TRBD1. V dropped 3 bases and J dropped 7; count of bases not matched to a gene: 5. The CDR3 totals 12 residues. Germline V CDR1 and CDR2: GTSNPN, SVGIG (reference sequence). The CDR3 loop is CAWRSRTGGYTF. The CDR3 coding sequence is TGTGCCTGGAGATCGAGGACAGGTGGCTACACCTTC.

This clone was seen a single time. The chain joins TRBV14 to TRBJ2-7; perhaps TRBD1 as D (5 bases). The CDR3 consists of 14 residues. V was trimmed by 3 bases and J by 2 bases, leaving 11 bases between them. In germline, CDR1 is SGHDN, CDR2 FVKESK. This chain's CDR3 is CASSHQGTTYEQYF. CDR3 nucleotides: TGTGCCAGCAGCCACCAGGGTACGACCTACGAGCAGTACTTC. Full variable domain (rest looked up from reference TRBV14 and TRBJ2-7): EAGVTQFPSHSVIEKGQTVTLRCDPISGHDNLYWYRRVMGKEIKFLLHFVKESKQDESGMPNNRFLAERTGGTYSTLKVQPAELEDSGVYFCASSHQGTTYEQYFGPGTRLTVT.

J is TRBJ2-5 and V is TRBV9; the match to TRBD1 covers 8 bases. Trimming took 3 bases from V and 5 from J; bases not matched to a gene: 6. CDR3 size: 14 residues. Germline V CDR1 and CDR2: SGDLS, YYNGEE. In DNA, the CDR3 is TGTGCCAGCAGCGGGAGACAGGGGATGGAGACCCAGTACTTC. This encodes CASSGRQGMETQYF.

The chain employs TRBV27 and TRBJ1-4; tentatively, D is TRBD1 (6 bases). V was cut by 0 bases and J by 3 bases, with 11 bases left in between. The CDR3 covers 16 residues. Germline V gene lookup returns CDR1 MNHEY and CDR2 SMNVEV (reference sequence). The CDR3 region is CASSLSSRGPNEKLFF. The CDR3 nucleotides read TGTGCCAGCAGTTTATCGAGCAGGGGTCCTAATGAAAAACTGTTTTTT.

This clone came up once. V gene TRBV7-2 combines with J gene TRBJ1-1, with TRBD1 identical over 8 bases. CDR3 size: 15 residues. The V segment lost 5 bases and the J segment 11 bases; nucleotides outside the gene matches: 16. Germline CDR1 SGHTA, CDR2 FQGNSA. CDR3 DNA: TGTGCCAGCAGCCCGGACAGGGCCACCTCACGGGGGGCTTTCTTT. This gives the protein CASSPDRATSRGAFF.

V is TRBV4-1 and J is TRBJ1-1; D perhaps matches TRBD1 (6 bases). The CDR3 extends over 19 amino acids. Trimming removed 1 base at V and 0 bases at J, with 21 bases between. Germline V gene lookup returns CDR1 MGHRA and CDR2 YSYEKL. DNA of the CDR3: TGCGCCAGCAGCCAAGGATGGATTAGGCAGGGGCCAATGAACACTGAAGCTTTCTTT. It specifies CASSQGWIRQGPMNTEAFF.

The chain joins TRBV4-1 to TRBJ2-7; 8 bases match TRBD2. With V trimmed by 3 bases and J by 2 bases, 6 bases remained unmatched. This CDR3 is 15 amino acids long. Germline CDR1 is MGHRA and CDR2 is YSYEKL. The CDR3 reads CASSQAGGLAYEQYF. As DNA, the CDR3 is TGCGCCAGCAGCCAGGCGGGAGGACTCGCCTACGAGCAGTACTTC.

The V call is TRBV7-8, the J call TRBJ2-1, with a possible D match to TRBD2 (6 bases). The V gene's germline CDR1 is SGHVS and CDR2 FQNEAQ. The CDR3 is 17 residues long. Trimming took off 4 bases at V and 0 bases at J, with 16 bases between the two ends. In nucleotides, the CDR3 is TGTGCCAGCAGCTCATTGAAGCGGGCCCGCTCCTACAATGAGCAGTTCTTC. It is translated as CASSSLKRARSYNEQFF.

The V and J genes are TRBV5-1 and TRBJ2-1, with 7 bases aligning to TRBD1. The CDR3 totals 13 residues. V lost 0 bases and J lost 15; bases outside the gene matches: 9. Germline CDR1 and CDR2: SGHRS and YFSETQ. The CDR3 DNA reads as TGCGCCAGCAGCTTGGGAGAAGACAGGGATCGGTTCTTC. It encodes CASSLGEDRDRFF. The full variable domain, completed using reference TRBV5-1 and TRBJ2-1, is KAGVTQTPRYLIKTRGQQVTLSCSPISGHRSVSWYQQTPGQGLQFLFEYFSETQRNKGNFPGRFSGRQFSNSRSEMNVSTLELGDSALYLCASSLGEDRDRFFGPGTRLTVL.

This clone turned up a few times. V gene TRBV29-1 combines with J gene TRBJ2-1; 7 bases line up with TRBD2. Germline V gives CDR1 SQVTM, CDR2 ANQGSEA. With V trimmed by 4 bases and J by 8 bases, 5 bases remained unmatched. The CDR3 spans 12 residues. The CDR3 bases are TGCAGCGTTGGGCGGGAGTCCTATGAGCAGTTCTTC. Protein: CSVGRESYEQFF.

This chain connects TRBV5-6 to TRBJ2-3; D remains unclear. Trimming pared 9 bases from V and 0 bases from J, leaving 11 bases between. CDR1 and CDR2 from the germline V gene are SGHDT and YYEEEE. This CDR3 comprises 13 residues. The CDR3 DNA follows: TGTGCCACCTTGGGCTATAGCACAGATACGCAGTATTTT. Its translation: CATLGYSTDTQYF.

The chain uses TRBV7-9 and TRBJ2-2, with 7 bases fitting TRBD1. Per the germline V gene, CDR1 is SEHNR and CDR2 is FQNEAQ (reference sequence). The CDR3 has 15 residues. V was clipped by 2 bases and J by 4 bases; unmatched bases: 4. The CDR3 sequence is CASSLWTGPTGELFF. CDR3 DNA sequence: TGTGCCAGCAGCTTATGGACAGGCCCCACCGGGGAGCTGTTTTTT. Variable domain in full (rest from reference TRBV7-9 and TRBJ2-2): DTGVSQNPRHKITKRGQNVTFRCDPISEHNRLYWYRQTLGQGPEFLTYFQNEAQLEKSRLLSDRFSAERPKGSFSTLEIQRTEQGDSAMYLCASSLWTGPTGELFFGEGSRLTVL.

The gene calls are TRBV4-1 and TRBJ2-3, with 8 bases matching TRBD2. J gave up 1 base and V 1 base, and 7 bases lay outside the gene matches. CDR3 length: 17 residues. Germline V gene sequence: CDR1 MGHRA, CDR2 YSYEKL. CDR3: CASSQAGSGTRTDTQYF. The CDR3 DNA follows: TGCGCCAGCAGCCAAGCAGGTAGCGGGACCCGCACAGATACGCAGTATTTT.